The present TCR beta chain was sequenced within a study of cytomegalovirus exposure and HLA in healthy donors. This clone was counted a few times. PCR used 60 Vbeta primers and 13 Jbeta primers. Assay: immunoSEQ multiplex PCR; the TCRdb copy retains only in-frame clones and omits some. Among about 110,000 clones listed, approximately 70% were seen once. The CDR3 loop spans 13 amino acids. Germline CDR1 is MNHNY and CDR2 is SVGAGI (reference sequence). The junction had 6 bases not matched to a gene; V was cut back by 5 bases and J by 6 bases. This sequence joins TRBV6-6 and TRBJ1-2; 7 nucleotides agree with TRBD1. This sequence originates from a man in his forties in good health and CMV-seronegative. The sequenced sample consisted of PBMCs. The CDR3 sequence: CASSDRDEDGYTF. DNA for the CDR3: TGTGCCAGCAGTGACAGGGACGAGGATGGCTACACCTTC.